The T cell receptor (beta chain) under discussion was sequenced for a study of blood T cells in healthy people across ages. Sample-barcoded 5' priming and a J-beta primer mix drove a second PCR of roughly 7 to 11 cycles. MiXCR, applied by TCRdb to the 5' RACE reads, yields one record per CDR3 protein. Altogether 1,100,000 or so distinct CDR3 sequences are present, 40% to 55% being singletons, with the ten largest covering under 20%. This TCR was sampled from an older woman in good health. The source material was blood.

The CDR3 nucleotides read TGTGCCAGCAGCGTGACTAGCGAGGGATCCGGGGAGCTGTTTTTT. Protein: CASSVTSEGSGELFF. J is TRBJ2-2 and V is TRBV9; 8 bases fit TRBD2. CDR1 and CDR2 from the germline V gene are SGDLS and YYNGEE. Trimming cost V 2 bases and J 6 bases; bases outside gene matches: 6. The CDR3 extends over 15 amino acids.